Following are 3 T cell receptor beta chains from one sample sequenced in a study of shared clonotypes between healthy human individuals. Some clones are missing from TCRdb's copy, which holds only in-frame ones; the method was immunoSEQ multiplex PCR. Here the sample spans some 2,500,000 clones, 85% to 95% being singletons. Sequenced: naive CD4+ T cells from PBMCs. This sample's subset: CD45RA+ positively selected. The source is a man younger than 35 in good health. Some clones in this sample may be carry-over from other donors' samples.

The chain links TRBV5-5 to TRBJ2-2; TRBD2 aligns across 8 bases. The CDR3 sequence is 16 residues long. Germline values: CDR1 SGHKS, CDR2 YYEKEE (reference sequence). V was pared by 2 bases and J by 0 bases, with 3 bases of the junction left unmatched. The CDR3 region is CASSFSSGTNTGELFF. The CDR3 nucleotides are TGTGCCAGCAGCTTTAGTAGCGGGACGAACACCGGGGAGCTGTTTTTT.

The genes are TRBV18 and TRBJ1-2; D is unclear. The V end was cut by 1 base, the J end by 2 bases, with 11 bases between. Germline V lookup: CDR1 KGHSH, CDR2 LQKENI. The length of the CDR3 is 15 residues. CDR3 amino acids: CASSPRFQANYGYTF. CDR3 coding DNA: TGTGCCAGCTCACCACGGTTTCAGGCGAACTATGGCTACACCTTC.

The V gene is TRBV28, the J gene TRBJ2-5; 10 bases are a match to TRBD2. The CDR3 covers 17 residues. Germline lookup yields CDR1 MDHEN and CDR2 SYDVKM. Trimming at V came to 1 base and at J to 5 bases, leaving 10 bases not matched to a gene. This chain's CDR3 is CASSLLGSGRQWETQYF. The CDR3 coding sequence is TGTGCCAGCAGTTTATTGGGTAGCGGGAGGCAATGGGAGACCCAGTACTTC.